These T cell receptor beta chains were read from a single sample in a study of T cell responses to AZD1222 COVID-19 vaccine. Produced via immunoSEQ multiplex PCR; TCRdb's table is partial and in-frame only. The sample has over 120,000 clones, roughly 90% seen once; the top ten hold under 3.5%. Sequenced material: peripheral blood, taken 28 days after the second AZD1222 dose. The origin of the receptors is an adult who received the AZD1222 COVID-19 vaccine. The CDR3 runs from the conserved cysteine through the conserved F or W. Each record gives: V gene, clone size, J gene, D gene, CDR3 DNA, CDR3 protein. D genes are given only for firm matches. Size is stated for part of the rows, as once, few or many counts, or as a class when the clone is expanded.

V gene: TRBV3-1/TRBV3-2
clone size: NA
J gene: TRBJ1-2
D gene: NA
CDR3 DNA: TGTGCCAGCAGCCAAGAAGGAGGGAACTATGGCTACACCTTC
CDR3 protein: CASSQEGGNYGYTF

V gene: TRBV7-9
clone size: NA
J gene: TRBJ2-4
D gene: NA
CDR3 DNA: TGTGCCAGCAGCTCTAGAAACACTCCCATTCAGTACTTC
CDR3 protein: CASSSRNTPIQYF

V gene: TRBV12-3/TRBV12-4
clone size: NA
J gene: TRBJ1-3
D gene: TRBD1
CDR3 DNA: TGTGCCAGCAGACAGGGGCGAAACACCATATATTTT
CDR3 protein: CASRQGRNTIYF

V gene: TRBV7-9
clone size: NA
J gene: TRBJ2-1
D gene: TRBD2
CDR3 DNA: TGTGCCAGCAGCTCGGGACTAGCGGGAGGGAGGAATGAGCAGTTCTTC
CDR3 protein: CASSSGLAGGRNEQFF

V gene: TRBV18
clone size: NA
J gene: TRBJ2-2
D gene: TRBD2
CDR3 DNA: TGTGCCAGCTCACCAGCGGGAGCGGACACCGGGGAGCTGTTTTTT
CDR3 protein: CASSPAGADTGELFF

V gene: TRBV30
clone size: NA
J gene: TRBJ2-7
D gene: TRBD2
CDR3 DNA: TGTGCCTGGAGTAGGCTAGCGGGAGCCGAGCAGTACTTC
CDR3 protein: CAWSRLAGAEQYF

V gene: TRBV25-1
clone size: NA
J gene: TRBJ1-2
D gene: NA
CDR3 DNA: TGTGCCAGCAGTGAACCGACCGTCTATGGCTACACCTTC
CDR3 protein: CASSEPTVYGYTF

V gene: TRBV18
clone size: NA
J gene: TRBJ1-4
D gene: NA
CDR3 DNA: TGTGCCAGCTCACCAGGGGCAACTAATGAAAAACTGTTTTTT
CDR3 protein: CASSPGATNEKLFF

V gene: TRBV28
clone size: NA
J gene: TRBJ1-6
D gene: TRBD1
CDR3 DNA: TGTGCCAGCAGTCTTGCGGACAGGATCAATTCACCCCTCCACTTT
CDR3 protein: CASSLADRINSPLHF

V gene: TRBV9
clone size: NA
J gene: TRBJ2-1
D gene: NA
CDR3 DNA: TGTGCCAGCGGAAAGTCTTTGGGGGAGGACTCCTACAATGAGCAGTTCTTC
CDR3 protein: CASGKSLGEDSYNEQFF

V gene: TRBV4-1
clone size: NA
J gene: TRBJ1-5
D gene: TRBD1
CDR3 DNA: TGCGCCAGCAGCCGGCTTCAGACAGGGGTTAGCAATCAGCCCCAGCATTTT
CDR3 protein: CASSRLQTGVSNQPQHF

V gene: TRBV30
clone size: NA
J gene: TRBJ2-2
D gene: TRBD2
CDR3 DNA: TGTGCCTGGAGGTTAGCGGGAGTAAGAACCGGGGAGCTGTTTTTT
CDR3 protein: CAWRLAGVRTGELFF

V gene: TRBV19
clone size: NA
J gene: TRBJ2-7
D gene: TRBD2
CDR3 DNA: TGTGCCAGTAGTATAGAACTAGCGGGCGCCTACGAGCAGTACTTC
CDR3 protein: CASSIELAGAYEQYF

V gene: TRBV10-3
clone size: NA
J gene: TRBJ2-1
D gene: NA
CDR3 DNA: TGTGCCATCAGTGAGTCACTAGCAGCTAAGGGTGAGCAGTTCTTC
CDR3 protein: CAISESLAAKGEQFF

V gene: TRBV5-8
clone size: NA
J gene: TRBJ1-1
D gene: NA
CDR3 DNA: TGTGCCAGCAGCTTGTACAGCACCAGGACGGCCTTAGCTTTCTTT
CDR3 protein: CASSLYSTRTALAFF

V gene: TRBV9
clone size: NA
J gene: TRBJ2-3
D gene: NA
CDR3 DNA: TGTGCCAGCAGCGTAGTTCAAACAGGGACAGATACGCAGTATTTT
CDR3 protein: CASSVVQTGTDTQYF

V gene: TRBV19
clone size: NA
J gene: TRBJ2-7
D gene: TRBD2
CDR3 DNA: TGTGCCAGTAGTAGCGGGAGTTACGAGCAGTACTTC
CDR3 protein: CASSSGSYEQYF

V gene: TRBV5-6
clone size: NA
J gene: TRBJ2-7
D gene: TRBD1
CDR3 DNA: TGTGCCAGCAGCGCCGACAGGGGGCGGTACTACGAGCAGTACTTC
CDR3 protein: CASSADRGRYYEQYF

V gene: TRBV4-3
clone size: once
J gene: TRBJ2-1
D gene: TRBD2
CDR3 DNA: TGCGCCAGCAGCCAAACTAGCGGGAGGGTCGATGAGCAGTTCTTC
CDR3 protein: CASSQTSGRVDEQFF

V gene: TRBV28
clone size: NA
J gene: TRBJ2-1
D gene: NA
CDR3 DNA: TGTGCCAGCAGTCCCTATGGCAGTACGGGGTTCAATGAGCAGTTCTTC
CDR3 protein: CASSPYGSTGFNEQFF

V gene: TRBV10-3
clone size: NA
J gene: TRBJ1-2
D gene: NA
CDR3 DNA: TGTGCCATCAGGGACCGTGTCGGAGGGGTTTATGGCTACACCTTC
CDR3 protein: CAIRDRVGGVYGYTF

V gene: TRBV14
clone size: NA
J gene: TRBJ1-1
D gene: TRBD1
CDR3 DNA: TGTGCCAGCAGCCAACAGGGGGAAGGCACTGAAGCTTTCTTT
CDR3 protein: CASSQQGEGTEAFF

V gene: TRBV7-9
clone size: NA
J gene: TRBJ2-3
D gene: TRBD2
CDR3 DNA: TGTGCCAGCAGCCTACCCGAAGCGGGAGTAACCGATACGCAGTATTTT
CDR3 protein: CASSLPEAGVTDTQYF

V gene: TRBV18
clone size: NA
J gene: TRBJ1-1
D gene: NA
CDR3 DNA: TGTGCCAGCTCACCCCCCATGAGGACTGAAGCTTTCTTT
CDR3 protein: CASSPPMRTEAFF

V gene: TRBV7-2
clone size: NA
J gene: TRBJ1-1
D gene: NA
CDR3 DNA: TGTGCCAGCAGCTTAGCGGGAGGGGGGGGTCTCAACACTGAAGCTTTCTTT
CDR3 protein: CASSLAGGGGLNTEAFF

V gene: TRBV10-3
clone size: NA
J gene: TRBJ2-1
D gene: TRBD1
CDR3 DNA: TGTGCCATCAGTGAACGACAGGGGAAGTACACTGAGCAGTTCTTC
CDR3 protein: CAISERQGKYTEQFF

V gene: TRBV7-2
clone size: once
J gene: TRBJ1-5
D gene: NA
CDR3 DNA: TGTGCCAGCAGCTTAGCGAGCAGCAATCAGCCCCAGCATTTT
CDR3 protein: CASSLASSNQPQHF

V gene: TRBV7-9
clone size: NA
J gene: TRBJ2-1
D gene: NA
CDR3 DNA: TGTGCCAGCAGCTCCAGGGCAGAGTCCGATGAGCAGTTCTTC
CDR3 protein: CASSSRAESDEQFF

V gene: TRBV5-1
clone size: NA
J gene: TRBJ2-7
D gene: NA
CDR3 DNA: TGCGCCAGCAGCTGGGCGCAGGGTTCCTACGAGCAGTACTTC
CDR3 protein: CASSWAQGSYEQYF

V gene: TRBV27
clone size: NA
J gene: TRBJ1-6
D gene: NA
CDR3 DNA: TGTGCCAGCAGTTTCCGGGACCATAATTCACCCCTCCACTTT
CDR3 protein: CASSFRDHNSPLHF

V gene: TRBV18
clone size: NA
J gene: TRBJ1-5
D gene: NA
CDR3 DNA: TGTGCCAGCTCACCACGAGCGGGGAGCAATCAGCCCCAGCATTTT
CDR3 protein: CASSPRAGSNQPQHF

V gene: TRBV3-1/TRBV3-2
clone size: NA
J gene: TRBJ1-6
D gene: TRBD1
CDR3 DNA: TGTGCCAGCAGCGGGACAGGGTTTAATTCACCCCTCCACTTT
CDR3 protein: CASSGTGFNSPLHF

V gene: TRBV30
clone size: NA
J gene: TRBJ1-3
D gene: TRBD1
CDR3 DNA: TGTGCCTGGGACAGGGCGGGTGGAAACACCATATATTTT
CDR3 protein: CAWDRAGGNTIYF

V gene: TRBV5-5
clone size: once
J gene: TRBJ1-4
D gene: NA
CDR3 DNA: TGTGCCAGCAGCTTATTATCGTCAACTAATGAAAAACTGTTTTTT
CDR3 protein: CASSLLSSTNEKLFF

V gene: TRBV24-1
clone size: NA
J gene: TRBJ1-4
D gene: NA
CDR3 DNA: TGTGCCACCAGTGACCGAGGGCAAGGGGTTAATGAAAAACTGTTTTTT
CDR3 protein: CATSDRGQGVNEKLFF

V gene: TRBV28
clone size: NA
J gene: TRBJ1-3
D gene: NA
CDR3 DNA: TGTGCCAGCAGGGGTCAGGGTGTAGGCACCATATATTTT
CDR3 protein: CASRGQGVGTIYF

V gene: TRBV4-3
clone size: NA
J gene: TRBJ2-7
D gene: NA
CDR3 DNA: TGCGCCAGCAGCCTTTTTATGGGGCCCCACGAGCAGTACTTC
CDR3 protein: CASSLFMGPHEQYF

V gene: TRBV28
clone size: NA
J gene: TRBJ1-1
D gene: NA
CDR3 DNA: TGTGCCAGCAGTTTCCCGTTGAGGGAAGCGGACACTGAAGCTTTCTTT
CDR3 protein: CASSFPLREADTEAFF

V gene: TRBV10-3
clone size: NA
J gene: TRBJ2-3
D gene: NA
CDR3 DNA: TGTGCCATCAGTGAATATCAGGGCGCAGATACGCAGTATTTT
CDR3 protein: CAISEYQGADTQYF

V gene: TRBV10-3
clone size: NA
J gene: TRBJ2-7
D gene: NA
CDR3 DNA: TGTGCCATCAGTGAGCCCCCGAAGCAGTACTTC
CDR3 protein: CAISEPPKQYF

V gene: TRBV7-9
clone size: NA
J gene: TRBJ1-3
D gene: NA
CDR3 DNA: TGTGCCAGCAGCCCGACGGGCCCCTCTGGAAACACCATATATTTT
CDR3 protein: CASSPTGPSGNTIYF

V gene: TRBV9
clone size: NA
J gene: TRBJ1-2
D gene: NA
CDR3 DNA: TGTGCCAGCAGCGTAGTCCCGGGGGACTATGGCTACACCTTC
CDR3 protein: CASSVVPGDYGYTF

V gene: TRBV7-3
clone size: NA
J gene: TRBJ1-6
D gene: NA
CDR3 DNA: TGTGCCAGCAGCTTAAACGCGGCAGTCAATTCACCCCTCCACTTT
CDR3 protein: CASSLNAAVNSPLHF

V gene: TRBV7-9
clone size: NA
J gene: TRBJ2-1
D gene: TRBD2
CDR3 DNA: TGTGCCAGCAGCTTAAGCGGGATCGGCGAGCAGTTCTTC
CDR3 protein: CASSLSGIGEQFF

V gene: TRBV7-2
clone size: NA
J gene: TRBJ2-1
D gene: NA
CDR3 DNA: TGTGCCAGCAGCTTCTCAGCGGGCACCTACAATGAGCAGTTCTTC
CDR3 protein: CASSFSAGTYNEQFF

V gene: TRBV5-1
clone size: NA
J gene: TRBJ1-3
D gene: NA
CDR3 DNA: TGCGCCAGCAGCGTGACGGGGACTTACTCTGGAAACACCATATATTTT
CDR3 protein: CASSVTGTYSGNTIYF

V gene: TRBV6-1
clone size: NA
J gene: TRBJ2-1
D gene: TRBD2
CDR3 DNA: TGTGCCAGCAGTGCGGGCCTAGCGGGAGTCGGGGAGTACAATGAGCAGTTCTTC
CDR3 protein: CASSAGLAGVGEYNEQFF

V gene: TRBV6-1
clone size: NA
J gene: TRBJ1-3
D gene: NA
CDR3 DNA: TGTGCCAGCAGTGAAGAGGACAGCTCTGGAAACACCATATATTTT
CDR3 protein: CASSEEDSSGNTIYF

V gene: TRBV19
clone size: NA
J gene: TRBJ1-2
D gene: TRBD1
CDR3 DNA: TGTGCCAGTAGTAGTCGACAGGGAGGGGACTATGGCTACACCTTC
CDR3 protein: CASSSRQGGDYGYTF

V gene: TRBV27
clone size: many
J gene: TRBJ1-1
D gene: NA
CDR3 DNA: TGTGCCAGCAGTTTATCTGCCGGTGGCCGACAAGCTTTCTTT
CDR3 protein: CASSLSAGGRQAFF

V gene: TRBV5-1
clone size: NA
J gene: TRBJ2-5
D gene: TRBD2
CDR3 DNA: TGCGCCAGCTCGATTTCAGGGAGCGGGAGAATAGAGACCCAGTACTTC
CDR3 protein: CASSISGSGRIETQYF

V gene: TRBV20-1
clone size: NA
J gene: TRBJ2-2
D gene: NA
CDR3 DNA: TGCAGTGCTATTGAATACACCGGGGAGCTGTTTTTT
CDR3 protein: CSAIEYTGELFF

V gene: TRBV28
clone size: few
J gene: TRBJ2-7
D gene: NA
CDR3 DNA: TGTGCCAGCAGTTACCGCGACGAGCAGTACTTC
CDR3 protein: CASSYRDEQYF

V gene: TRBV6-5
clone size: NA
J gene: TRBJ1-3
D gene: NA
CDR3 DNA: TGTGCCAGCAGTTACTTACGGTCTGGAAACACCATATATTTT
CDR3 protein: CASSYLRSGNTIYF

V gene: TRBV27
clone size: NA
J gene: TRBJ2-7
D gene: NA
CDR3 DNA: TGTGCCAGCAGTTTATCGGAAGGCCCCTACGAGCAGTACTTC
CDR3 protein: CASSLSEGPYEQYF

V gene: TRBV5-3
clone size: NA
J gene: TRBJ1-1
D gene: NA
CDR3 DNA: TGTGCCAGAAGCTTTAAAACAGTAAGTAACACTGAAGCTTTCTTT
CDR3 protein: CARSFKTVSNTEAFF

V gene: TRBV5-6
clone size: NA
J gene: TRBJ2-1
D gene: NA
CDR3 DNA: TGTGCCAGCAGGATGGACCGGAGGGTTTCGTCCTACAATGAGCAGTTCTTC
CDR3 protein: CASRMDRRVSSYNEQFF